The 3 T cell receptor beta chains below come from one sample, sequenced in a study of shared clonotypes between healthy human individuals. The table came from immunoSEQ multiplex PCR; TCRdb's copy has only in-frame clones and leaves some out. The table shows roughly 1,000,000 clones, with around 82% occurring only once. The sequenced sample was memory CD4+ T cells from PBMCs. The subset here: CD45RA-negative fraction. The source is a man younger than 35 in good health. Some clones in this sample may be carry-over from other donors' samples.

The V and J genes are TRBV6-5 and TRBJ1-6; no firm D call. The V gene's germline CDR1 is MNHEY and CDR2 SVGAGI. Trimming cost V 2 bases and J 8 bases, with 7 bases left between them. The CDR3 has 13 residues. Here the CDR3 DNA reads TGTGCCAGCAGTTACGGTGGGGATTCACCCCTCCACTTT. It encodes CASSYGGDSPLHF.

The CDR3 DNA sequence: TGCAGCGTTGAATTGGGAAACGCTGGAAACACCATATATTTT. Encoded protein: CSVELGNAGNTIYF. The chain carries TRBV29-1 and TRBJ1-3; D not certain. In germline, CDR1 is SQVTM, CDR2 ANQGSEA. V lost 2 bases to trimming and J lost 2 bases, with 10 bases between them. The CDR3 totals 14 residues.

This clone has ten or more counts. Other DNA sequences in the sample encode the same CDR3. This chain connects TRBV15 to TRBJ2-7; maybe TRBD1 (5 bases). Deletions cut 0 bases from V and 0 bases from J, with 9 bases between. CDR3 size: 15 residues. Germline CDR1 LNHNV, CDR2 YYDKDF (reference sequence). The CDR3 region is CATSRDPRASYEQYF. CDR3 nucleotides: TGTGCCACCAGCAGAGATCCCAGGGCCTCCTACGAGCAGTACTTC.